This T cell receptor (beta chain) was retrieved from a study of T cells after yellow fever vaccination. Looking at the study overall: Researchers used SMART-Seq v4 Ultra Low Input to prepare fractions that had low cell numbers. General study points: FACS-sorted repertoires could harbor abundant contaminating bulk-population clonotypes. There was a small share of clonotypes that showed up in both the CD4 and CD8 compartments. Most clones from primary vaccination resurfaced after the booster (96% CD4, 88% CD8).

TCRdb fed the 5' RACE reads into MiXCR, producing one record per CDR3 protein. The repertoire has some 260,000 distinct CDR3 sequences, about 5.2% of them found once; the top ten carry less than 3.5%. Comment on this clonotype: Its cognate antigen is unknown.

The CDR3 sequence is 11 residues long. V lost 6 bases, J lost 4 bases, and 4 bases lay in between. The chain joins TRBV12-3 or TRBV12-4 to TRBJ1-3; D remains unclear. The sample consisted of CD4+ T cells sorted from PBMCs, taken on the day of the yellow fever booster vaccination. The clonotype was recovered from a man younger than 30 who received the YFV17D yellow fever vaccine. CDR3 region: CASSWGNTIYF. The DNA of the CDR3 is TGTGCCAGCAGCTGGGGAAACACCATATATTTT.